Below are 31 T cell receptor beta chains sequenced from a single sample in a study of vaccination and CD4 T cells after COVID-19. Oncomine TCR Beta short-read sequencing was applied to DNA from cultured CD4+ T cells. Via MiXCR, TCRdb re-called the PCR reads, giving one row per CDR3 protein. The repertoire holds about 13,000 distinct CDR3 sequences, with less than 45% as singletons. The antigens these receptors bind are not known. Specified treatment: roughly 11-day PBMC culture with coronavirus spike peptide pools or control peptides (ViraFEST assay). Material: CD4+ T cells from blood, cultured in vitro. The origin of the receptors is a human donor who had recovered from COVID-19.

The rearrangement uses TRBV2 and TRBJ1-2, with D possibly TRBD1 on 5 matching bases. V dropped 1 base and J dropped 8 bases, with 14 bases sitting between them. The CDR3 extends over 14 amino acids. The germline CDR1 and CDR2 sequences are SNHLY and FYNNEI. This CDR3 reads CASSEVAGSRGYTF. The CDR3 region has the DNA TGTGCCAGCAGTGAAGTTGCAGGGTCGCGGGGCTACACCTTC.

The chain has TRBV7-9 and TRBJ1-1, with unresolved D. Germline CDR1 SEHNR, CDR2 FQNEAQ (reference sequence). This CDR3 spans 12 amino acids. V was clipped by 2 bases and J by 4 bases, with 5 bases between them. CDR3 residues: CASSLISTEAFF. CDR3 DNA sequence: TGTGCCAGCAGCTTAATATCCACTGAAGCTTTCTTT. Full variable domain (rest looked up from reference TRBV7-9 and TRBJ1-1): DTGVSQNPRHKITKRGQNVTFRCDPISEHNRLYWYRQTLGQGPEFLTYFQNEAQLEKSRLLSDRFSAERPKGSFSTLEIQRTEQGDSAMYLCASSLISTEAFFGQGTRLTVV.

CDR3 DNA: TGCAGTGTCCCCTCGGATAGCGGGGGGGCCTACGAGCAGTACTTC. Its protein product is CSVPSDSGGAYEQYF. This chain links TRBV20-1 with TRBJ2-7, with 11 bases aligning to TRBD2. There are 15 residues in the CDR3. Germline CDR1 reads DFQATT; CDR2 reads SNEGSKA (reference sequence). J was trimmed by 2 bases and V by 7 bases; bases with no gene match: 10.

The chain recombines TRBV27 with TRBJ1-1; D gene ambiguous. Trimming left V 5 bases short and J 1 base short, with 8 bases between. Per germline, CDR1 MNHEY and CDR2 SMNVEV (reference sequence). The CDR3 covers 13 residues. The CDR3 coding sequence is TGTGCCAGCAGTCCCAATGCGAACACTGAAGCTTTCTTT. Translating gives CASSPNANTEAFF.

The chain is built from TRBV7-8 and TRBJ1-2, with TRBD1 identical over 7 bases. Germline CDR1 reads SGHVS; CDR2 reads FQNEAQ. CDR3 size: 14 residues. V trimming: 1 base; J trimming: 5 bases; junction bases outside the gene matches: 4. CDR3 region: CASSLVGTDYGYTF. Here the CDR3 DNA reads TGTGCCAGCAGCTTAGTCGGGACAGATTATGGCTACACCTTC. The whole variable domain, filled in from reference TRBV7-8 and TRBJ1-2, reads GAGVSQSPRYKVAKRGQDVALRCDPISGHVSLFWYQQALGQGPEFLTYFQNEAQLDKSGLPSDRFFAERPEGSVSTLKIQRTQQEDSAVYLCASSLVGTDYGYTFGSGTRLTVV.

The chain combines TRBV6-5 with TRBJ1-1; D gene unclear. Per the germline V gene, CDR1 is MNHEY and CDR2 is SVGAGI. CDR3 length equals 18 residues. V lost 1 base and J lost 5, with 23 bases in between. Here the CDR3 DNA reads TGTGCCAGCAGTTACTTTGGTGTGCTATTCGGGTCGCGAACTGAAGCTTTCTTT. Its protein product is CASSYFGVLFGSRTEAFF.

This clonotype came up a few times. The chain has TRBV20-1 and TRBJ2-7, with D possibly matching TRBD1 (5 bases). The CDR3 runs to 12 residues. Per germline, CDR1 DFQATT and CDR2 SNEGSKA (reference sequence). V was cut by 3 bases and J by 2 bases, with 8 bases left in between. CDR3 sequence reads: CSARTVAYEQYF. The CDR3 bases are TGCAGTGCTAGGACAGTAGCCTACGAGCAGTACTTC.

The CDR3 DNA reads as TGTGCCAGCAGTTTAAAAGGGACCACTGAAGCTTTCTTT. It is translated as CASSLKGTTEAFF. This rearrangement joins TRBV12-3 or TRBV12-4 to TRBJ1-1, with D possibly TRBD1 on 5 matching bases. The V end lost 2 bases, the J end lost 4 bases, and 8 bases lay between the germline ends. The CDR3 loop spans 13 amino acids.

V usage is TRBV11-1 and J usage is TRBJ2-6; 10 nucleotides align to TRBD1. The germline gives CDR1 SGHAT, CDR2 FQDESV (reference sequence). This CDR3 has 16 amino acids. Unmatched junction bases numbered 1, after V lost 3 bases and J lost 2 bases. The CDR3 DNA is TGTGCCAGCAGCTTGGGGACAGGGGCTGGGGCCAACGTCCTGACTTTC. Its translation is CASSLGTGAGANVLTF.

CDR3 region: CASSLAGTTGNTIYF. For the CDR3, the DNA is TGTGCCAGCAGCTTAGCGGGGACAACTGGAAACACCATATATTTT. V usage is TRBV7-2 and J usage is TRBJ1-3, with D possibly matching TRBD1 (6 bases). The V gene lost 0 bases and the J gene lost 2 bases, with 8 bases spanning the gap. Germline-derived CDR1 and CDR2 are SGHTA and FQGNSA. This CDR3 is built from 15 residues.

In its sample, this clonotype was seen a few times. This chain joins TRBV7-6 and TRBJ1-6; 8 bases agree with TRBD1. Germline V gives CDR1 SGHVS, CDR2 FNYEAQ. CDR3 length equals 15 residues. J gave up 14 bases and V 5 bases, and 14 bases lay outside the gene matches. The CDR3, as DNA: TGTGCCAGCAGCCTTTCCCCGACAGGGGCTACCGCCCTCCACTTT. Protein: CASSLSPTGATALHF.

The J gene is TRBJ1-4, the V gene TRBV29-1; 7 bases agree with TRBD1. Germline V gene data show CDR1 as SQVTM and CDR2 as ANQGSEA. The CDR3 is 14 amino acids. After removal of 5 bases from V and 3 bases from J, the junction contained 6 bases not matched to a gene. CDR3 DNA: TGCAGCGTTACCCACAGGGGTTCTAATGAAAAACTGTTTTTT. Protein sequence: CSVTHRGSNEKLFF.

This clonotype was picked up a small number of times. This chain links TRBV28 with TRBJ1-1, with 10 bases aligning to TRBD1. Germline V CDR1 and CDR2: MDHEN, SYDVKM. The V and J ends lost 4 bases and 4 bases, in that order; junction bases with no gene match: 9. The CDR3 contains 16 residues. The DNA for the CDR3 is TGTGCCAGCAGTTCCCGGCCGGGACAGGGGTCCACTGAAGCTTTCTTT. It translates to CASSSRPGQGSTEAFF.

This chain joins TRBV20-1 and TRBJ2-2; TRBD1 aligns across 7 bases. CDR1 is DFQATT, CDR2 SNEGSKA, per germline (reference sequence). This CDR3 is built from 15 residues. The junction had 2 bases not matched to a gene; V was cut back by 1 base and J by 0 bases. The CDR3 sequence: CSARAGTANTGELFF. DNA of the CDR3: TGCAGTGCTAGAGCCGGGACAGCGAACACCGGGGAGCTGTTTTTT.

V gene TRBV7-2 combines with J gene TRBJ1-4; D may be TRBD1 (6 bases). This CDR3 has 14 amino acids. CDR1 is SGHTA, CDR2 FQGNSA, per germline. V lost 1 base and J lost 12, with 15 bases in between. The CDR3 region is CASSLEWSGGQLFF. CDR3 in DNA: TGTGCCAGCAGCTTAGAATGGTCCGGGGGCCAACTGTTTTTT.

This chain uses TRBV20-1 with TRBJ2-4, with D possibly TRBD1 on 6 matching bases. Germline CDR1 DFQATT, CDR2 SNEGSKA (reference sequence). The CDR3 has 14 residues. The V and J ends lost 5 bases and 4 bases respectively, with 15 bases between them. CDR3 sequence reads: CSARSYGQKNIQYF. The DNA of the CDR3 is TGCAGTGCTCGAAGCTATGGACAGAAAAACATTCAGTACTTC.

This clonotype was seen a few times. The chain is built from TRBV24-1 and TRBJ2-3, with a tentative D call TRBD2 (5 bases). Germline assignment: CDR1 KGHDR and CDR2 SFDVKD. This CDR3 has 14 residues. V dropped 3 bases and J dropped 9 bases, with 15 bases sitting between them. The CDR3 loop reads CATSDRGSHKTQYF. In DNA, the CDR3 is TGTGCCACCAGTGATCGAGGGTCCCACAAGACGCAGTATTTT.

This clonotype was observed a few times. The genes are TRBV7-3 and TRBJ2-7; 8 bases agree with TRBD2. V lost 1 base to trimming and J lost 3 bases; unmatched junction nucleotides: 8. Germline lookup yields CDR1 SGHTA and CDR2 FQGTGA. The CDR3 runs 16 residues. CDR3 bases: TGTGCCAGCAGCTTAATCGGGACTAGTCTATACTACGAGCAGTACTTC. Protein sequence: CASSLIGTSLYYEQYF.

This clonotype has only a few counts. V is TRBV7-8 and J is TRBJ1-2; TRBD1 matches 8 bases. This CDR3 contains 17 residues. In germline, CDR1 is SGHVS, CDR2 FQNEAQ. V dropped 2 bases and J dropped 4; count of bases not matched to a gene: 12. CDR3 nucleotide sequence: TGTGCCAGCAGCTTACGAGTCAGGGGGCGCGGGGGCTATGGCTACACCTTC. Amino acids: CASSLRVRGRGGYGYTF.

The rearrangement links TRBV20-1 to TRBJ1-5; TRBD1 is a possible D gene (6 bases). CDR1 DFQATT and CDR2 SNEGSKA come from the germline V gene (reference sequence). This CDR3 is 15 amino acids long. V gave up 6 bases and J gave up 2 bases, with 17 bases separating them. The DNA of the CDR3 is TGCAGTGCCGATCCCGGAGGGGGGGGCAATCAGCCCCAGCATTTT. It codes for CSADPGGGGNQPQHF.

In its sample, this clonotype was seen a few times. CDR3 nucleotide sequence: TGTGCCAGCAGCCCGTTAAGCCATGAGCAGTTCTTC. This encodes CASSPLSHEQFF. V gene TRBV7-8 combines with J gene TRBJ2-1; D unclear. With 5 bases removed from V and 8 bases from J, the gap between germline ends came to 10 bases. The length of the CDR3 is 12 residues. Germline CDR1 and CDR2: SGHVS and FQNEAQ. The full variable domain, rest sourced from reference TRBV7-8 and TRBJ2-1, is GAGVSQSPRYKVAKRGQDVALRCDPISGHVSLFWYQQALGQGPEFLTYFQNEAQLDKSGLPSDRFFAERPEGSVSTLKIQRTQQEDSAVYLCASSPLSHEQFFGPGTRLTVL.

This clonotype has only a few counts. The chain recombines TRBV7-2 with TRBJ1-2; D is possibly TRBD1 (5 bases). From germline, CDR1 is SGHTA and CDR2 FQGNSA. The CDR3 consists of 13 residues. Trimming took off 5 bases at V and 2 bases at J, with 9 bases between the two ends. As DNA, the CDR3 is TGTGCCAGCAGCCGACAGAGAAACTATGGCTACACCTTC. Its translation is CASSRQRNYGYTF.

This rearrangement joins TRBV6-1 to TRBJ1-5; no definite D call. This CDR3 spans 16 amino acids. Germline V gives CDR1 MNHNS, CDR2 SASEGT. Trimming shortened V by 6 bases and J by 4 bases, and 19 bases separated the two germline ends. CDR3 sequence (DNA): TGTGCCAGCAGCCCTCGTTTTGGACCTGGGAATCAGCCCCAGCATTTT. Translated, it gives CASSPRFGPGNQPQHF.

This chain links TRBV2 with TRBJ1-5; a weak D match, TRBD1 (5 bases). The V and J ends lost 3 bases and 6 bases respectively, with 12 bases between them. Germline CDR1 is SNHLY and CDR2 is FYNNEI. This CDR3 region has 14 residues. This CDR3 reads CASSDRVVAQPQHF. Here the CDR3 DNA reads TGTGCCAGCAGTGACAGGGTAGTTGCTCAGCCCCAGCATTTT.

This clonotype has more than one count but fewer than ten. The chain is built from TRBV19 and TRBJ2-5; TRBD2 matches 10 bases. Germline V gives CDR1 LNHDA, CDR2 SQIVND (reference sequence). The CDR3 covers 16 residues. The trim removed 4 bases at V and 6 bases at J, leaving 11 bases unmatched. This CDR3 is CASSTFGASGGKTQYF. CDR3 in DNA: TGTGCCAGTAGTACGTTTGGCGCTAGCGGGGGAAAGACCCAGTACTTC.

The chain combines TRBV6-1 with TRBJ1-2, with D possibly TRBD1 on 5 matching bases. The CDR3 runs to 18 residues. The germline gives CDR1 MNHNS, CDR2 SASEGT. V gave up 3 bases and J gave up 7 bases, with 27 bases separating them. The CDR3 DNA follows: TGTGCCAGCAGTGACCGGGACGGTGCGAAAGTTGTGGAGGGTGGCTACACCTTC. Encoded protein: CASSDRDGAKVVEGGYTF.

Only a few counts were recorded for this clonotype. The gene calls are TRBV2 and TRBJ1-1, with TRBD1 matching 8 bases. CDR1 SNHLY and CDR2 FYNNEI come from the germline V gene. CDR3 length: 15 amino acids. The V gene end was trimmed by 3 bases and the J gene end by 0 bases; junction bases not matched to a gene: 3. The CDR3 nucleotides read TGTGCCAGCAGTGACGGACAGGGTTTGAACACTGAAGCTTTCTTT. This translates into CASSDGQGLNTEAFF.

The V and J genes are TRBV18 and TRBJ2-5; TRBD2 is a possible D gene (6 bases). Germline CDR1 and CDR2: KGHSH and LQKENI. This CDR3 is 14 amino acids long. Trimming removed 5 bases at V and 9 bases at J, with 19 bases between. This CDR3 is CASSSYGEDYPQYF. The CDR3 bases are TGTGCCAGCTCAAGTTACGGGGAGGATTATCCCCAGTACTTC.

The chain is built from TRBV6-1 and TRBJ1-5; D is unclear. Germline-derived CDR1 and CDR2 are MNHNS and SASEGT. The CDR3 sequence is 13 residues long. Trimming took off 5 bases at V and 3 bases at J, with 8 bases between the two ends. The CDR3 DNA is TGTGCCAGCAGTCGGGCAGTCAATCAGCCCCAGCATTTT. It is translated as CASSRAVNQPQHF.

The genes are TRBV6-1 and TRBJ2-5; TRBD2 aligns across 14 bases. The CDR3 covers 17 residues. CDR1 is MNHNS and CDR2 is SASEGT in the germline V gene. Trimming at V came to 6 bases and at J to 4 bases, leaving 10 bases not matched to a gene. CDR3 region: CASSHPGLAGVGETQYF. Written as DNA, the CDR3 is TGTGCCAGCAGCCATCCGGGACTAGCGGGAGTCGGAGAGACCCAGTACTTC.

The rearrangement links TRBV28 to TRBJ1-5, with D uncertain. CDR1 and CDR2 from the germline V gene are MDHEN and SYDVKM. V shed 2 bases and J shed 5 bases, with 13 bases lying between them. The CDR3 is 15 residues long. Here the CDR3 DNA reads TGTGCCAGCAGTTTAGATGTGGCGGGATATCAGCCCCAGCATTTT. Translated: CASSLDVAGYQPQHF.